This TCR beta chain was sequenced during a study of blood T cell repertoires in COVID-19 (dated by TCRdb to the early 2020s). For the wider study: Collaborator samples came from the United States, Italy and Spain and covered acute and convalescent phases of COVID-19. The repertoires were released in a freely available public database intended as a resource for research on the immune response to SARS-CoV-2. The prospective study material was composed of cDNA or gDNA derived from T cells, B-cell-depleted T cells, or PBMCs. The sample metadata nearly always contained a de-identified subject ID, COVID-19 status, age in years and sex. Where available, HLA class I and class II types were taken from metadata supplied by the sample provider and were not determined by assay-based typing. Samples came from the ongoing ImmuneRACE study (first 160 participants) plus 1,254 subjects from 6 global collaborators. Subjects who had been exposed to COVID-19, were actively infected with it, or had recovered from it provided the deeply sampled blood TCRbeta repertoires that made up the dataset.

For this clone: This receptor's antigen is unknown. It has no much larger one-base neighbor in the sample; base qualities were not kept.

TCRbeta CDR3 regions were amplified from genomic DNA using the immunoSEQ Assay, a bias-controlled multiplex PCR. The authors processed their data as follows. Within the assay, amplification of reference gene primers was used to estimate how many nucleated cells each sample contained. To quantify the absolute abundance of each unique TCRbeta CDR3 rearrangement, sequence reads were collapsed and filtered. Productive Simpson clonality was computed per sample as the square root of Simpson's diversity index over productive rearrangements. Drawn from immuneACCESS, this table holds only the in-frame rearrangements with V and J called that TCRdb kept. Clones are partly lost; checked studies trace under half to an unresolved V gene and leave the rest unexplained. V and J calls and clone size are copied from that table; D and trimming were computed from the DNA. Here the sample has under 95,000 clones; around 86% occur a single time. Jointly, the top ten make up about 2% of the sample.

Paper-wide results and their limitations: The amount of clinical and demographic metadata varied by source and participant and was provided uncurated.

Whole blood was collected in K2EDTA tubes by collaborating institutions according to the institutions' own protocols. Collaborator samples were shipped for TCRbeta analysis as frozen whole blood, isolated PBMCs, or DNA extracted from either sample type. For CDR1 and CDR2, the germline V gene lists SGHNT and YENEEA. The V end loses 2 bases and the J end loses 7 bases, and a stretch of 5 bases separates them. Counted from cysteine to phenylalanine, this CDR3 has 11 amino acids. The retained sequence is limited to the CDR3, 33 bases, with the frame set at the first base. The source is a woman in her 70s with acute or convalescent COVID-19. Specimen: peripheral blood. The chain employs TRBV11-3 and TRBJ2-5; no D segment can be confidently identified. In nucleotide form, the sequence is TGTGCCAGCAGCTTAACGGGGACCCAGTACTTC. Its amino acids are CASSLTGTQYF.